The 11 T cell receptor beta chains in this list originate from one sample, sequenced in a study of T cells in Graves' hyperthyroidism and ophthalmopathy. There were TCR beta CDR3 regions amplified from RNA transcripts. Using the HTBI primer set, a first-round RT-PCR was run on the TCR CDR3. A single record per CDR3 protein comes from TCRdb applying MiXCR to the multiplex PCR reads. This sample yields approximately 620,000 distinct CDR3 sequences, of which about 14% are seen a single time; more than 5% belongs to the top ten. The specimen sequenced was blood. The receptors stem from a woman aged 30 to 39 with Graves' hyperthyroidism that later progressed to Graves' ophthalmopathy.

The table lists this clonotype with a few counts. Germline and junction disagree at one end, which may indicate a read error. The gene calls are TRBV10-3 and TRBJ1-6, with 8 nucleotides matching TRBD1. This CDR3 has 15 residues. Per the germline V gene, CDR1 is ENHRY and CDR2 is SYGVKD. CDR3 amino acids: CAISAGGTGNSPPHF. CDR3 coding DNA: TGTGCCATCAGTGCGGGGGGGACAGGCAATTCACCCCCCCACTTT.

Here the CDR3 reads CASSPSAGGSYNEQFF. The CDR3 DNA reads as TGTGCCAGCAGCCCTAGTGCGGGAGGGTCCTACAATGAGCAGTTCTTC. The chain employs TRBV7-9 and TRBJ2-1, with 9 bases identical to TRBD2. The V gene end was trimmed by 5 bases and the J gene end by 1 base; junction bases not matched to a gene: 6. The CDR3 length is 16 residues. Germline V gene data show CDR1 as SEHNR and CDR2 as FQNEAQ (reference sequence).

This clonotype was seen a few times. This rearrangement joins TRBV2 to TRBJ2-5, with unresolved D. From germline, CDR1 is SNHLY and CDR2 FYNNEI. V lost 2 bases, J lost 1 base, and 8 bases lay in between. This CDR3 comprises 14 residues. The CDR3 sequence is CASSESTAQETQYF. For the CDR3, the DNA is TGTGCCAGCAGTGAATCCACAGCCCAAGAGACCCAGTACTTC.

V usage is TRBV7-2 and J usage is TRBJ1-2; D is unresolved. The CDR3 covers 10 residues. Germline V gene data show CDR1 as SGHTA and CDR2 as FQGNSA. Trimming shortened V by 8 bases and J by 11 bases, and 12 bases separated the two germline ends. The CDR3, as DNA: TGTGCCAGCCGCCCAAACCTTTACACCTTC. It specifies CASRPNLYTF.

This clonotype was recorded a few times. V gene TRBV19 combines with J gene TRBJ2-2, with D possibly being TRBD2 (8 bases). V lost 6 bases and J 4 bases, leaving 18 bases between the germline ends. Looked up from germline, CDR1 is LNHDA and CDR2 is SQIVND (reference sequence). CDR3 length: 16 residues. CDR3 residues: CASRRGREVLTGELFF. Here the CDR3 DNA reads TGTGCCAGTAGGAGGGGGCGGGAGGTTCTCACCGGGGAGCTGTTTTTT. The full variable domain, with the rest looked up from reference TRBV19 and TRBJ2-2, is DGGITQSPKYLFRKEGQNVTLSCEQNLNHDAMYWYRQDPGQGLRLIYYSQIVNDFQKGDIAEGYSVSREKKESFPLTVTSAQKNPTAFYLCASRRGREVLTGELFFGEGSRLTVL.

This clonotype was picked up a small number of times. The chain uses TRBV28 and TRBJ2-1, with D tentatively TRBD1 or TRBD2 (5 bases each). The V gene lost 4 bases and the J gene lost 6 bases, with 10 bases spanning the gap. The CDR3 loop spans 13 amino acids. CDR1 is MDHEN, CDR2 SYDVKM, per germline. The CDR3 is CASSSRDGNEQFF. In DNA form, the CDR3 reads TGTGCCAGCAGTTCCCGGGACGGCAATGAGCAGTTCTTC. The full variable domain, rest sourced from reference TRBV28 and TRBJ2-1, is DVKVTQSSRYLVKRTGEKVFLECVQDMDHENMFWYRQDPGLGLRLIYFSYDVKMKEKGDIPEGYSVSREKKERFSLILESASTNQTSMYLCASSSRDGNEQFFGPGTRLTVL.

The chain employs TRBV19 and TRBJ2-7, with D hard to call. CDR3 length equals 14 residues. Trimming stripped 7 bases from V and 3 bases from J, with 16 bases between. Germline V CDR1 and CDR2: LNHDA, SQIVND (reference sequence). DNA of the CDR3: TGTGCCAGTAATAAGGAGTTCGGGTTCTACGAGCAGTACTTC. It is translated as CASNKEFGFYEQYF.

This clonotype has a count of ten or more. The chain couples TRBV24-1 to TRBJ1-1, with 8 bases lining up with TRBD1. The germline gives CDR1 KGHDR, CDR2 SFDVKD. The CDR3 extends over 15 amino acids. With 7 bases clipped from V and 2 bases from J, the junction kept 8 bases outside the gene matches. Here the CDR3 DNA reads TGTGCCACCAGACCTCTGACAGGGGAAAACACTGAAGCTTTCTTT. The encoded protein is CATRPLTGENTEAFF.

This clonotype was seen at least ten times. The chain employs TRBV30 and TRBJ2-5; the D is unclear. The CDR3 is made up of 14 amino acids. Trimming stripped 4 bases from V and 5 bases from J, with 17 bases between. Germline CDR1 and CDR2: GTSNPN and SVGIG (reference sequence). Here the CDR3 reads CAWIDHGLGETQYF. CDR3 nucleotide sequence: TGTGCCTGGATCGACCACGGGTTGGGGGAGACCCAGTACTTC. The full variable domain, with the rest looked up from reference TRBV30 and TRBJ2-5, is SQTIHQWPATLVQPVGSPLSLECTVEGTSNPNLYWYRQAAGRGLQLLFYSVGIGQISSEVPQNLSASRPQDRQFILSSKKLLLSDSGFYLCAWIDHGLGETQYFGPGTRLLVL.

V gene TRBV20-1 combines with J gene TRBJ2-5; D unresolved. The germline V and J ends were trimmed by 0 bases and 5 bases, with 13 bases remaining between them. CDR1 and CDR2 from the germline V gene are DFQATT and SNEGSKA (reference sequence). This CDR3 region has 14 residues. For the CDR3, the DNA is TGCAGTGCTAGAGATGGGGTTAGTAGGGAGACCCAGTACTTC. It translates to CSARDGVSRETQYF.

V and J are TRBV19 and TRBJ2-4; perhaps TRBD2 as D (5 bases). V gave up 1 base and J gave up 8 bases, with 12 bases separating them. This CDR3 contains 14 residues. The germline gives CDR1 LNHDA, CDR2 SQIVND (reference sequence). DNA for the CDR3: TGTGCCAGTAGTATAGGAGGGCAGGTGGACATTCAGTACTTC. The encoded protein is CASSIGGQVDIQYF. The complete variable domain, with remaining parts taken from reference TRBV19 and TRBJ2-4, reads DGGITQSPKYLFRKEGQNVTLSCEQNLNHDAMYWYRQDPGQGLRLIYYSQIVNDFQKGDIAEGYSVSREKKESFPLTVTSAQKNPTAFYLCASSIGGQVDIQYFGAGTRLSVL.